These 5 T cell receptor beta chains originate from one sample sequenced in a study of T cell repertoires in cytomegalovirus infection. These TCRs are of unknown antigen specificity. TCRdb redid the calling of the reads with MiXCR, one entry per CDR3 protein. Among around 99,000 distinct CDR3 sequences listed, under 30% were seen once. The specimen comprised CD8+ T cells from cultured PBMCs, sampled from culture after CMV antigen stimulation. These TCRs come from a human donor in good health (CMV status not recorded). Some clones in this sample may be carry-over from other donors' samples.

This clonotype was seen a handful of times. The rearrangement links TRBV20-1 to TRBJ2-3, with 9 bases identical to TRBD2. CDR3 size: 15 residues. The V gene end was trimmed by 0 bases and the J gene end by 2 bases; junction bases not matched to a gene: 3. Germline V lookup: CDR1 DFQATT, CDR2 SNEGSKA (reference sequence). In DNA, the CDR3 is TGCAGTGCTAGAGAAATAGCGGGGGTCACAGATACGCAGTATTTT. Amino acids: CSAREIAGVTDTQYF.

J is TRBJ1-5 and V is TRBV6-2 or TRBV6-3, with 8 bases aligning to TRBD1. There are 17 residues in the CDR3. Germline CDR1 is MNHEY and CDR2 is SVGEGT. V lost 5 bases, J lost 0 bases, and 9 bases stayed unmatched. The CDR3 is CASSPWTGQYSNQPQHF. The CDR3 DNA sequence: TGTGCCAGCAGTCCATGGACAGGGCAGTATAGCAATCAGCCCCAGCATTTT.

This clonotype was detected many times. The chain is built from TRBV7-2 and TRBJ2-1, with D unclear. Germline CDR1 SGHTA, CDR2 FQGNSA. The CDR3 consists of 12 residues. Trimming shortened V by 1 base and J by 4 bases, and 2 bases separated the two germline ends. DNA for the CDR3: TGTGCCAGCAGCTTAGGTTACAATGAGCAGTTCTTC. This sequence encodes CASSLGYNEQFF.

This clonotype has at least ten counts. The rearrangement links TRBV12-3 or TRBV12-4 to TRBJ2-1; D remains unclear. The CDR3 contains 13 residues. The ends were cut back, 3 bases at V and 0 bases at J, with 3 bases in the middle. The CDR3 DNA is TGTGCCAGCAGTTTTGGCTCCTACAATGAGCAGTTCTTC. The encoded protein is CASSFGSYNEQFF.

This clonotype was counted at least ten times. The rearrangement links TRBV7-9 to TRBJ2-1, with 9 bases matching TRBD1. Germline CDR1 is SEHNR and CDR2 is FQNEAQ (reference sequence). The CDR3 is made up of 15 amino acids. The ends lost 5 bases at V and 8 bases at J; junction bases unmatched: 10. CDR3 sequence reads: CASSHGTGSFHEQFF. CDR3 nucleotides: TGTGCCAGCAGCCACGGGACAGGGTCGTTTCATGAGCAGTTCTTC.